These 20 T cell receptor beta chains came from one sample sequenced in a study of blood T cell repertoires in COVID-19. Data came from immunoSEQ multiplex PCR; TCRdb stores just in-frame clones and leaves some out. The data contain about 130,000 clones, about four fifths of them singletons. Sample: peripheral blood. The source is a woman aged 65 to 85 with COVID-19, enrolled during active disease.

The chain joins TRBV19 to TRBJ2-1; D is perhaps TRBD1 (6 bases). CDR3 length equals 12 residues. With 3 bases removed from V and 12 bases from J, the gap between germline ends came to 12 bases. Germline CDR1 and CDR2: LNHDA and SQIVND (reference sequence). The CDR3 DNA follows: TGTGCCAGTAGTATGTCACAGGGTAGGCAGTTCTTC. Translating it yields CASSMSQGRQFF.

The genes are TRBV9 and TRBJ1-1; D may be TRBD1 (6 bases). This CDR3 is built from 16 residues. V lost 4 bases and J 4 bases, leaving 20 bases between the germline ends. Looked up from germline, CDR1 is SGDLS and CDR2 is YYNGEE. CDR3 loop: CASSKTGLSGSTEAFF. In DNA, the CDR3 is TGTGCCAGCAGCAAAACAGGGTTGTCAGGCTCCACTGAAGCTTTCTTT.

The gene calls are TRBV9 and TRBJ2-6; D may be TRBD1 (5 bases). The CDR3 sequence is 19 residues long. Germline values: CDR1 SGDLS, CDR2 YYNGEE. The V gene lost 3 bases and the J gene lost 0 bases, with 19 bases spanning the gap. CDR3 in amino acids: CASSAHWRTPTSGANVLTF. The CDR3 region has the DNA TGTGCCAGCAGCGCCCATTGGCGGACACCTACCTCTGGGGCCAACGTCCTGACTTTC.

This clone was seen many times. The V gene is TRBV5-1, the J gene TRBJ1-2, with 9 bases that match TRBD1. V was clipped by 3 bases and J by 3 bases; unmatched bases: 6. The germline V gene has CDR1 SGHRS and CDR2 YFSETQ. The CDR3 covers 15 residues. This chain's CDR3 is CASSSRDRVDYGYTF. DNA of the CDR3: TGCGCCAGCAGCTCCCGGGACAGGGTAGACTATGGCTACACCTTC.

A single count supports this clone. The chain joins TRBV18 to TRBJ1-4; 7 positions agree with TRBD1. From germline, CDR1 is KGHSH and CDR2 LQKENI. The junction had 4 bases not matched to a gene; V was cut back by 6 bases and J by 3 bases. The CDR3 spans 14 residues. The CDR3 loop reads CASSSGQSNEKLFF. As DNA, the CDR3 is TGTGCCAGCTCGTCGGGACAGTCTAATGAAAAACTGTTTTTT.

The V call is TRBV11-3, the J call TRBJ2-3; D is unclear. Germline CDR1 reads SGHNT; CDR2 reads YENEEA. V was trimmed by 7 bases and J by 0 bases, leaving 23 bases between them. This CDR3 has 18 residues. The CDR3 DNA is TGTGCCAGCATCTCCTACAGAAGAGACATCCCTAGCACAGATACGCAGTATTTT. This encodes CASISYRRDIPSTDTQYF.

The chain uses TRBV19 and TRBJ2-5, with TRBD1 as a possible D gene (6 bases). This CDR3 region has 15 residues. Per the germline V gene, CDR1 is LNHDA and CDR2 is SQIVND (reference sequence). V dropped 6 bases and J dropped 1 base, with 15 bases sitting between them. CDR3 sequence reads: CASRRLGQSQETQYF. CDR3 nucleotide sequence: TGTGCCAGTAGGAGACTCGGACAGTCCCAAGAGACCCAGTACTTC.

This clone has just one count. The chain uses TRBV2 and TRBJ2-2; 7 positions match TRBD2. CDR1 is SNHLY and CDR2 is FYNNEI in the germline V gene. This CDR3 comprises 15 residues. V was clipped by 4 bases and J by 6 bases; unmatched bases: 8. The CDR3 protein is CASSASGASAGELFF. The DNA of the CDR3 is TGTGCCAGCAGTGCAAGCGGGGCGAGTGCCGGGGAGCTGTTTTTT.

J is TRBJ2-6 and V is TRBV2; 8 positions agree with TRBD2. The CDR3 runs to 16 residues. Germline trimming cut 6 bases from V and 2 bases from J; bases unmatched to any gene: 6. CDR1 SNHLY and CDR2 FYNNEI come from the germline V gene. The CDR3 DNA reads TGTGCCAGCAGCCGGGAGGGGGGAGCTGGGGCCAACGTCCTGACTTTC. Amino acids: CASSREGGAGANVLTF.

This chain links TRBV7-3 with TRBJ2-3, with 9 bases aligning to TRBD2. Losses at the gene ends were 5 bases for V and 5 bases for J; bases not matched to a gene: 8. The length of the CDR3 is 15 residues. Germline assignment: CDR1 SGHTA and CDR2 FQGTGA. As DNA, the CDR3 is TGTGCCAGCAGCAAGGCGGGGGGGCAGGTAGATACGCAGTATTTT. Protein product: CASSKAGGQVDTQYF.

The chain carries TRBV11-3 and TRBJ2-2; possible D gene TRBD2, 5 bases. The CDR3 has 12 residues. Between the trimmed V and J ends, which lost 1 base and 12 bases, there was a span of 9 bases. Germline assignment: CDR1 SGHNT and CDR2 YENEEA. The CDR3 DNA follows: TGTGCCAGCAGCTTAGTTCCGGGGAAGCTGTTTTTT. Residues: CASSLVPGKLFF. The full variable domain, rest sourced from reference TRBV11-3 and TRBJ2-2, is EAGVVQSPRYKIIEKKQPVAFWCNPISGHNTLYWYLQNLGQGPELLIRYENEEAVDDSQLPKDRFSAERLKGVDSTLKIQPAELGDSAVYLCASSLVPGKLFFGEGSRLTVL.

This chain's CDR3 is CASSTTGTQPQHF. The CDR3 region has the DNA TGTGCCAGTAGTACTACAGGGACTCAGCCCCAGCATTTT. V gene TRBV19 combines with J gene TRBJ1-5, with D possibly TRBD1 on 6 matching bases. V lost 4 bases to trimming and J lost 6 bases, with 10 bases between them. Germline V gene sequence: CDR1 LNHDA, CDR2 SQIVND (reference sequence). The CDR3 contains 13 residues.

The CDR3 loop reads CASGVGPPMNTEAFF. The CDR3 DNA sequence: TGTGCCAGTGGCGTGGGGCCTCCGATGAACACTGAAGCTTTCTTT. This sequence joins TRBV19 and TRBJ1-1; tentatively, D is TRBD1 (5 bases). The CDR3 extends over 15 amino acids. Germline assignment: CDR1 LNHDA and CDR2 SQIVND (reference sequence). V gave up 8 bases and J gave up 0 bases, with 16 bases separating them. The full variable domain, rest sourced from reference TRBV19 and TRBJ1-1, is DGGITQSPKYLFRKEGQNVTLSCEQNLNHDAMYWYRQDPGQGLRLIYYSQIVNDFQKGDIAEGYSVSREKKESFPLTVTSAQKNPTAFYLCASGVGPPMNTEAFFGQGTRLTVV.

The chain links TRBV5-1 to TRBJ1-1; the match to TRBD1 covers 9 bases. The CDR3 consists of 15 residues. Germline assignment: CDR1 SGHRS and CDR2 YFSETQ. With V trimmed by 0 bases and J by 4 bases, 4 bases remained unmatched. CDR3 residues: CASSLAQTGGTEAFF. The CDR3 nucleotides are TGCGCCAGCAGCTTGGCCCAGACAGGGGGCACTGAAGCTTTCTTT.

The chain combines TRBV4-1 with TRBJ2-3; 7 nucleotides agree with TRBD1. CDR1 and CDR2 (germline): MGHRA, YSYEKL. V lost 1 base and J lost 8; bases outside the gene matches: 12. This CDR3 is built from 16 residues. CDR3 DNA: TGCGCCAGCAGCCAAGGTGGGACAGACCGCATTAGTACGCAGTATTTT. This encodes CASSQGGTDRISTQYF.

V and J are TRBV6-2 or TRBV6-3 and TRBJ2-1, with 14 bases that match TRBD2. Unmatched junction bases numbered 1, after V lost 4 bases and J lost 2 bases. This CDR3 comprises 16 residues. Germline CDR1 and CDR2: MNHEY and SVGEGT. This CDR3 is CASSSTSGGAYNEQFF. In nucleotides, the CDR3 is TGTGCCAGCAGTTCGACTAGCGGGGGGGCCTACAATGAGCAGTTCTTC.

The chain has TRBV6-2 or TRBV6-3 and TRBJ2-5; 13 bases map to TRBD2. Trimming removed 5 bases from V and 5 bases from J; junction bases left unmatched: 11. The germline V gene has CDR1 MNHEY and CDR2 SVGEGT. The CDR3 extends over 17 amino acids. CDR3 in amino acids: CASSPGLAGALRETQYF. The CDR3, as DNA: TGTGCCAGCAGTCCAGGACTAGCGGGGGCCCTCCGGGAGACCCAGTACTTC.

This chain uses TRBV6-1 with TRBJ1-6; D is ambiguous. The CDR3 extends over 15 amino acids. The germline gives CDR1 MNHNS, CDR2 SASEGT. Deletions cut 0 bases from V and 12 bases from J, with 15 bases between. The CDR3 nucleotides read TGTGCCAGCAGTGAAGCGGGCAGGTCCGGTCGACCCCTCCACTTT. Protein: CASSEAGRSGRPLHF.

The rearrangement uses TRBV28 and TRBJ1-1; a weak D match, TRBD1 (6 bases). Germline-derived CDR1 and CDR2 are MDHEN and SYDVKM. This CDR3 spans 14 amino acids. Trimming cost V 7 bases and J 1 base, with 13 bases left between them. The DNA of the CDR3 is TGTGCCAGCACCTGGCGGGGGCAGAACACTGAAGCTTTCTTT. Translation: CASTWRGQNTEAFF.

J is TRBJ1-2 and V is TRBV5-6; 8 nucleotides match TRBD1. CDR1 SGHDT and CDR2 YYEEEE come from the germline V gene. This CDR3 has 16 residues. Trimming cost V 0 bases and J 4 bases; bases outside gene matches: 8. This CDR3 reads CASSLGPRGRSYGYTF. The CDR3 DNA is TGTGCCAGCAGCTTGGGGCCCAGGGGGCGCAGCTATGGCTACACCTTC.